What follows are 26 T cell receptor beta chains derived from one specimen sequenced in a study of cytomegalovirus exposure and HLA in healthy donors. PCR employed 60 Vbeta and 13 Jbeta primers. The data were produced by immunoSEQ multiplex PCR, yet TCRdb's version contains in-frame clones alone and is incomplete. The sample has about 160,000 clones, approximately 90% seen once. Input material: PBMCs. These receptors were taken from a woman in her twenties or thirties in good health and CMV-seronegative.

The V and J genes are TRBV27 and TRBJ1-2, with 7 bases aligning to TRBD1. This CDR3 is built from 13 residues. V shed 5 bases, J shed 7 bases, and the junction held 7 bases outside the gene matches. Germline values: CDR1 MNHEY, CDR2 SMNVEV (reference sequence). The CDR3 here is CASSLTGTVGYTF. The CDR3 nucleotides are TGTGCCAGCAGTCTGACAGGGACCGTTGGCTACACCTTC.

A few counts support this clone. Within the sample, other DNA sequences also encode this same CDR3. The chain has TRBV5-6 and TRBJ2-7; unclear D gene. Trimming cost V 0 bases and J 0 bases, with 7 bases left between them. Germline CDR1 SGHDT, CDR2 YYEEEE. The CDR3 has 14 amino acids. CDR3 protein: CASSLVQFSYEQYF. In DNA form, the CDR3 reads TGTGCCAGCAGCTTGGTGCAGTTCTCCTACGAGCAGTACTTC.

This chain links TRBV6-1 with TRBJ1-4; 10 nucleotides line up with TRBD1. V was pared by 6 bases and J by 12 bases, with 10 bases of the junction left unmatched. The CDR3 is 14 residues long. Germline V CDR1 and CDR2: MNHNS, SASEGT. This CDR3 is CASRIGTGVRELFF. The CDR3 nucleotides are TGTGCCAGCAGGATCGGGACAGGGGTCAGAGAACTGTTTTTT.

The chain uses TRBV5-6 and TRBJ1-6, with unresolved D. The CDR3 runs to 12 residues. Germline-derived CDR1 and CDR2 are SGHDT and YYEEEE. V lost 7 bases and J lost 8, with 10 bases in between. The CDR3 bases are TGTGCCAGCCGTCGACACGATTCACCCCTCCACTTT. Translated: CASRRHDSPLHF.

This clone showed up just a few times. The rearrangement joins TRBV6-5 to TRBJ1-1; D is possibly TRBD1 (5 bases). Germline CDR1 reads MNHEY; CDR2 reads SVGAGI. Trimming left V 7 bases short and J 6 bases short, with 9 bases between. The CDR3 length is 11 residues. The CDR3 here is CASTQGAEAFF. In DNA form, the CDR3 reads TGTGCCAGCACCCAGGGCGCTGAAGCTTTCTTT.

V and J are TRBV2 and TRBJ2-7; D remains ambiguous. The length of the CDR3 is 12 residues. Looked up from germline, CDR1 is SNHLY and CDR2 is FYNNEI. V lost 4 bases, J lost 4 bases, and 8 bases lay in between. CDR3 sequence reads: CASSGGLYEQYF. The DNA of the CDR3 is TGTGCCAGCAGTGGCGGATTATACGAGCAGTACTTC.

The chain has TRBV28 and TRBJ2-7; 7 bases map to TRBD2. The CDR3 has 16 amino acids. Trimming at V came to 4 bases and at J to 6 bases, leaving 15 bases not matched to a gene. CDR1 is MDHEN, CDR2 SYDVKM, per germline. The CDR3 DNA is TGTGCCAGCAGTTCCGCCGGGGGGTTGTATATCTCCGAGCAGTACTTC. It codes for CASSSAGGLYISEQYF.

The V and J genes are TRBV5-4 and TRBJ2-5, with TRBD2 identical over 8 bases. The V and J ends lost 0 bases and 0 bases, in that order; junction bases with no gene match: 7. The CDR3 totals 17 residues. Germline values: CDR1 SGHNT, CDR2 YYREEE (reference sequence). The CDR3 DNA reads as TGTGCCAGCAGCTTGGGTCGGCTAGCGGGCGACCAAGAGACCCAGTACTTC. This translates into CASSLGRLAGDQETQYF.

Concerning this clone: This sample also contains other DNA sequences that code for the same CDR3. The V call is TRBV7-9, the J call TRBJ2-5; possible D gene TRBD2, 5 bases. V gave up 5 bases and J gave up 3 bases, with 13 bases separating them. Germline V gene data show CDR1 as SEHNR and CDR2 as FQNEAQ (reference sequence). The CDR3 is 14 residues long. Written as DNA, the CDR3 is TGTGCCAGCAGCCCCCGGGAAAAGAAAGAGACCCAGTACTTC. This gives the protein CASSPREKKETQYF.

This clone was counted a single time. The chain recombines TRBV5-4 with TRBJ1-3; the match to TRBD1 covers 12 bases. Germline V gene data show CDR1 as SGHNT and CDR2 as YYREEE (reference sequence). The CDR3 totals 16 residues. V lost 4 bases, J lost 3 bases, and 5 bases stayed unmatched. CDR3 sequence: CASSAGTGGYGNTIYF. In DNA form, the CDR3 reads TGTGCCAGCAGCGCCGGGACAGGGGGCTATGGAAACACCATATATTTT.

The CDR3 region is CASSLASGGGYTF. DNA of the CDR3: TGCGCCAGCAGCTTGGCCTCAGGGGGCGGCTACACCTTC. The J gene is TRBJ1-2, the V gene TRBV5-1, with TRBD1 matching over 8 bases. This CDR3 is built from 13 residues. The ends lost 0 bases at V and 8 bases at J; junction bases unmatched: 3. Germline loops: CDR1 SGHRS, CDR2 YFSETQ.

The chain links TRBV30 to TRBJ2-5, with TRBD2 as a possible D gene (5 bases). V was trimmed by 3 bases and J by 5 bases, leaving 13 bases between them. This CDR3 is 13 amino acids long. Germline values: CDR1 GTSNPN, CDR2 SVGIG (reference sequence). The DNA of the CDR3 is TGTGCCTGGAGCCGGGCCCAGCGGGAGACCCAGTACTTC. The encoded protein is CAWSRAQRETQYF.

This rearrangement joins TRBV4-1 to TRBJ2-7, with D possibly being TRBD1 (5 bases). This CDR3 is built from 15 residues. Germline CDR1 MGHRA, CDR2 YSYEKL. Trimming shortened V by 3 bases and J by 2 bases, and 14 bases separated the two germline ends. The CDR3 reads CASSQGTAGTYEQYF. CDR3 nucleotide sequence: TGCGCCAGCAGCCAGGGCACGGCAGGGACCTACGAGCAGTACTTC.

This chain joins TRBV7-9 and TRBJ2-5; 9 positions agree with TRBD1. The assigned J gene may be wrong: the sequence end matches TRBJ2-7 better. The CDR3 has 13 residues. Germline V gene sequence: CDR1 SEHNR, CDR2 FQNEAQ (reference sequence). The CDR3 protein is CASTGTGTYEQYF. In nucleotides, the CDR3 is TGTGCCAGCACCGGGACAGGGACCTACGAGCAGTACTTC.

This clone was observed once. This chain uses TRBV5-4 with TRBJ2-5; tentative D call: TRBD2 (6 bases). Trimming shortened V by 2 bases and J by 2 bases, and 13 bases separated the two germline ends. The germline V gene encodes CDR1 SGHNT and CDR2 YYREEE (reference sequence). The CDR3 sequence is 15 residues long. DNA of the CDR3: TGTGCCAGCAGCTTCGAGGATGGGAGGCAAGAGACCCAGTACTTC. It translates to CASSFEDGRQETQYF.

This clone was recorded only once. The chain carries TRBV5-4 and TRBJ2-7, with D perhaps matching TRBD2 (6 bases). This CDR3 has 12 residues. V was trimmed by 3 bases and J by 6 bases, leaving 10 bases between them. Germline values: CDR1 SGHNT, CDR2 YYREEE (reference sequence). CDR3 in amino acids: CASSWPGVEQYF. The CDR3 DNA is TGTGCCAGCAGCTGGCCGGGAGTCGAGCAGTACTTC.

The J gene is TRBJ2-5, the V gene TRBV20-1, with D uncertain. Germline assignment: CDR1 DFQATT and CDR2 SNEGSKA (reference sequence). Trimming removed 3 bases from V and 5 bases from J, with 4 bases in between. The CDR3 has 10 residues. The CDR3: CSASAETQYF. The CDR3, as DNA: TGCAGTGCTAGTGCGGAGACCCAGTACTTC.

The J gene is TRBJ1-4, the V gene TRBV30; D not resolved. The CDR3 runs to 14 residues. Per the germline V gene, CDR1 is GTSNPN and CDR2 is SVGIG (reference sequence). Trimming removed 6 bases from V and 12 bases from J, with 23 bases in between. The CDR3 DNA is TGTGCCTGCCTTAAAGAGCGGCCCCCGGTCGAACTGTTTTTT. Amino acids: CACLKERPPVELFF.

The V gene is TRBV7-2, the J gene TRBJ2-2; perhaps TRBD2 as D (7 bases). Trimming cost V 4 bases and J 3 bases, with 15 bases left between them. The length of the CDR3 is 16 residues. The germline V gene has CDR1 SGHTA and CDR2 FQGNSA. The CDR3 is CASSSRGGADTGELFF. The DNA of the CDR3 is TGTGCCAGCAGCTCGAGGGGGGGGGCGGACACCGGGGAGCTGTTTTTT.

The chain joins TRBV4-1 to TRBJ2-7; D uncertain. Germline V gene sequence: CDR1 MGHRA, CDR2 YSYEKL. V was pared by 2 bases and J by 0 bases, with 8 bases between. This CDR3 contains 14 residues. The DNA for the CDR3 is TGCGCCAGCAGCCAAACAGACAACTCCTACGAGCAGTACTTC. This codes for CASSQTDNSYEQYF.

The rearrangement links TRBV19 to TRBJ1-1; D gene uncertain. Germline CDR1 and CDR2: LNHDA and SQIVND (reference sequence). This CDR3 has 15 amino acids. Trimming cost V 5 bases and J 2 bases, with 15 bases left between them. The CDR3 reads CASSSTGLANTEAFF. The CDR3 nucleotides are TGTGCCAGTAGTTCTACGGGTTTGGCAAACACTGAAGCTTTCTTT.

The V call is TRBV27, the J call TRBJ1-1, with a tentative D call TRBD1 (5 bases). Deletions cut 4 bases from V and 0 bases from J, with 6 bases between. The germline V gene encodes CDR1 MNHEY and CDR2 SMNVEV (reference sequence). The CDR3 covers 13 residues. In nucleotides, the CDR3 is TGTGCCAGCAGTTGGGGGGTGAACACTGAAGCTTTCTTT. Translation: CASSWGVNTEAFF.

CDR3 region: CASRPRGQGAFNNQPQHF. In DNA form, the CDR3 reads TGTGCCAGCAGGCCCCGGGGACAGGGGGCTTTTAACAATCAGCCCCAGCATTTT. V is TRBV2 and J is TRBJ1-5; 12 bases are a match to TRBD1. V lost 6 bases to trimming and J lost 3 bases; unmatched junction nucleotides: 12. The CDR3 loop spans 18 amino acids. Germline-derived CDR1 and CDR2 are SNHLY and FYNNEI.

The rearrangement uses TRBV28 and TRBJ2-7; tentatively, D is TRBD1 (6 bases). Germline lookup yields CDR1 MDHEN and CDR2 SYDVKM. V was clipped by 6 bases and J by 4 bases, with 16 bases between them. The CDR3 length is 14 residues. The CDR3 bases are TGTGCCAGCAGGACTGGGGACACCCTGTACGAGCAGTACTTC. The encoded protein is CASRTGDTLYEQYF.

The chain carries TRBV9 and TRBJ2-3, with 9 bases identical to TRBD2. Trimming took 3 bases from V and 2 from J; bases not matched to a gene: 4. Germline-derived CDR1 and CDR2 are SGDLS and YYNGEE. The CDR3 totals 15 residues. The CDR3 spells CASSGLADYTDTQYF. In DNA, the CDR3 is TGTGCCAGCAGCGGACTAGCGGACTACACAGATACGCAGTATTTT.

The CDR3 DNA reads TGCGCCAGCAGCTTGGGGGGCGTGGGCACCGGGGAGCTGTTTTTT. Translating it yields CASSLGGVGTGELFF. This chain connects TRBV5-1 to TRBJ2-2, with D maybe TRBD1 (5 bases). V was trimmed by 0 bases and J by 4 bases, leaving 10 bases between them. The CDR3 is 15 amino acids. Per germline, CDR1 SGHRS and CDR2 YFSETQ.